This entry lists 4 T cell receptor beta chains sequenced from one sample in a study of cytomegalovirus exposure and HLA in healthy donors. PCR was performed using 60 Vbeta and 13 Jbeta primers. Data came from immunoSEQ multiplex PCR; TCRdb stores just in-frame clones and leaves some out. This table holds tens of thousands of clones, approximately 78% found once. The sample consisted of PBMCs. Source of these receptors: a woman in her thirties or forties in good health and CMV-seropositive.

This chain connects TRBV5-6 to TRBJ1-2; 9 bases agree with TRBD1. Germline-derived CDR1 and CDR2 are SGHDT and YYEEEE. The CDR3 has 14 amino acids. V lost 2 bases and J lost 5; bases outside the gene matches: 4. The CDR3: CASSLPGQGYGYTF. The CDR3 coding sequence is TGTGCCAGCAGCTTACCGGGACAGGGTTATGGCTACACCTTC.

In this sample, this clone turned up once. This chain joins TRBV28 and TRBJ2-1, with 9 bases fitting TRBD2. The V and J ends lost 5 bases and 3 bases, in that order; junction bases with no gene match: 5. Germline-derived CDR1 and CDR2 are MDHEN and SYDVKM. The CDR3 is 15 amino acids. CDR3 amino acids: CASSRPSGNYNEQFF. As DNA, the CDR3 is TGTGCCAGCAGTCGTCCTAGCGGGAACTACAATGAGCAGTTCTTC.

The chain joins TRBV28 to TRBJ1-1; D is perhaps TRBD1 (6 bases). This CDR3 region has 12 residues. CDR1 is MDHEN, CDR2 SYDVKM, per germline. Written as DNA, the CDR3 is TGTGGAACAGGGTTTTGGGGCACTGAAGCTTTCTTT. Protein product: CGTGFWGTEAFF.

The chain has TRBV11-2 and TRBJ2-7; TRBD2 aligns across 7 bases. CDR1 is SGHAT, CDR2 FQNNGV, per germline. V lost 1 base and J lost 3; bases outside the gene matches: 3. The CDR3 consists of 14 residues. The CDR3 nucleotides are TGTGCCAGCAGCTTAGCGGGAGGACTCTACGAGCAGTACTTC. It translates to CASSLAGGLYEQYF.